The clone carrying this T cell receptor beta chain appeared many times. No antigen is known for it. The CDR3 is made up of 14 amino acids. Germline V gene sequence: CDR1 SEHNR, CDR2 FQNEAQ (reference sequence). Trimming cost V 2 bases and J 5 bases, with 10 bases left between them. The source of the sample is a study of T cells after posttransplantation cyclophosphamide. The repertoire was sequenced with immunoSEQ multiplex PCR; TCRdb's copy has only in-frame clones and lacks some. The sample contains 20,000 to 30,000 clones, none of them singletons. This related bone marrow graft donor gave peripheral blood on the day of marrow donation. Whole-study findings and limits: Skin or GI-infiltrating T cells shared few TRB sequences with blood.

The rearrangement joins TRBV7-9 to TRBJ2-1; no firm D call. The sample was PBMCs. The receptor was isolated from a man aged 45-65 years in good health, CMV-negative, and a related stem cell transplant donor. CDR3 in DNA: TGTGCCAGCAGCTTACAGAGGTGGAACAATGAGCAGTTCTTC. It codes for CASSLQRWNNEQFF.